These T cell receptor beta chains were read from a single sample in a study of cytomegalovirus exposure and HLA in healthy donors. Method: immunoSEQ multiplex PCR; TCRdb's copy keeps in-frame clones and lacks some. Among 140,000 to 150,000 clones listed, 76% were seen once. The sequencing sample was made of PBMCs. These receptors came from a woman aged 40 to 49 in good health and CMV-seronegative. Each CDR3 is given with its conserved first and last residue. A D gene is named only where the DNA matches it firmly. Size is omitted from some rows. Given values are once, few, many or a class for expanded clones.

j_gene: TRBJ1-2
abundance: NA
v_gene: TRBV27
d_gene: NA
CDR3aa: CASSSAWVMEGYTF
CDR3nt: TGTGCCAGCAGTAGCGCATGGGTCATGGAAGGCTACACCTTC

j_gene: TRBJ1-2
abundance: NA
v_gene: TRBV4-1
d_gene: NA
CDR3aa: CASSQGGGAPGYGYTF
CDR3nt: TGCGCCAGCAGCCAAGGAGGGGGGGCCCCGGGCTATGGCTACACCTTC

j_gene: TRBJ2-1
abundance: NA
v_gene: TRBV5-1
d_gene: TRBD2
CDR3aa: CASSLTSVNSYNEQFF
CDR3nt: TGCGCCAGCAGCCTGACTAGCGTCAACTCCTACAATGAGCAGTTCTTC

j_gene: TRBJ1-2
abundance: NA
v_gene: TRBV11-2
d_gene: TRBD1
CDR3aa: CASSSTGSGYTF
CDR3nt: TGTGCCAGCAGCTCGACAGGGAGCGGCTACACCTTC

j_gene: TRBJ2-7
abundance: once
v_gene: TRBV28
d_gene: NA
CDR3aa: CASSYPAGFSYEQYF
CDR3nt: TGTGCCAGCAGTTATCCGGCGGGGTTTTCTTACGAGCAGTACTTC

j_gene: TRBJ1-5
abundance: NA
v_gene: TRBV30
d_gene: TRBD1
CDR3aa: CAWSGTAYSNQPQHF
CDR3nt: TGTGCCTGGAGCGGGACAGCTTATAGCAATCAGCCCCAGCATTTT

j_gene: TRBJ1-5
abundance: NA
v_gene: TRBV19
d_gene: NA
CDR3aa: CASSIQSNQPQHF
CDR3nt: TGTGCCAGTAGTATTCAAAGCAATCAGCCCCAGCATTTT

j_gene: TRBJ1-5
abundance: few
v_gene: TRBV27
d_gene: NA
CDR3aa: CASSSQGWSQPQHF
CDR3nt: TGTGCCAGCAGTTCCCAAGGTTGGAGTCAGCCCCAGCATTTT

j_gene: TRBJ1-1
abundance: NA
v_gene: TRBV18
d_gene: NA
CDR3aa: CASSPGRERAFF
CDR3nt: TGTGCCAGCTCACCTGGGAGGGAAAGAGCTTTCTTT

j_gene: TRBJ2-3
abundance: once
v_gene: TRBV9
d_gene: TRBD2
CDR3aa: CASSVGLAGGPTQYF
CDR3nt: TGTGCCAGCAGCGTCGGACTAGCGGGAGGGCCTACGCAGTATTTT

j_gene: TRBJ2-7
abundance: NA
v_gene: TRBV5-8
d_gene: TRBD2
CDR3aa: CASSSRLAGGFEQYF
CDR3nt: TGTGCCAGCAGCTCCCGCCTAGCGGGGGGTTTTGAGCAGTACTTC

j_gene: TRBJ1-2
abundance: once
v_gene: TRBV9
d_gene: NA
CDR3aa: CASSVGRQGGSYTF
CDR3nt: TGTGCCAGCAGCGTAGGACGGCAGGGAGGAAGCTACACCTTC

j_gene: TRBJ2-7
abundance: few
v_gene: TRBV19
d_gene: TRBD2
CDR3aa: CASSTTSGTSGRSYEQYF
CDR3nt: TGTGCCAGTAGTACCACTTCCGGGACTAGCGGGAGGTCTTACGAGCAGTACTTC

j_gene: TRBJ1-5
abundance: NA
v_gene: TRBV27
d_gene: NA
CDR3aa: CASSLLGAGGWPQHF
CDR3nt: TGTGCCAGCAGTTTATTGGGGGCAGGCGGTTGGCCCCAGCATTTT

j_gene: TRBJ2-1
abundance: NA
v_gene: TRBV7-9
d_gene: TRBD1
CDR3aa: CSSSLEDRGSYNEQFF
CDR3nt: TGTTCCAGCAGCCTCGAGGACAGGGGGTCCTACAATGAGCAGTTCTTC

j_gene: TRBJ1-2
abundance: NA
v_gene: TRBV7-9
d_gene: NA
CDR3aa: CASSADSYGYTF
CDR3nt: TGTGCCAGCAGCGCAGACAGCTATGGCTACACCTTC

j_gene: TRBJ1-4
abundance: NA
v_gene: TRBV11-2
d_gene: NA
CDR3aa: CASSLVVWGDEKLFF
CDR3nt: TGTGCCAGCAGCTTAGTAGTATGGGGAGATGAAAAACTGTTTTTT

j_gene: TRBJ1-1
abundance: few
v_gene: TRBV6-5
d_gene: NA
CDR3aa: CASSLRSGTEAFF
CDR3nt: TGTGCCAGCAGCCTGCGGTCCGGCACTGAAGCTTTCTTT

j_gene: TRBJ2-5
abundance: NA
v_gene: TRBV5-1
d_gene: TRBD1
CDR3aa: CASSGQGAGRETQYF
CDR3nt: TGCGCCAGCAGCGGACAGGGGGCTGGCAGAGAGACCCAGTACTTC

j_gene: TRBJ2-7
abundance: NA
v_gene: TRBV6-5
d_gene: TRBD1
CDR3aa: CASSYPSGTGKGEQYF
CDR3nt: TGTGCCAGCAGTTACCCGAGCGGGACAGGGAAAGGGGAGCAGTACTTC

j_gene: TRBJ2-2
abundance: NA
v_gene: TRBV5-6
d_gene: NA
CDR3aa: CASSLGQYTGELFF
CDR3nt: TGTGCCAGCAGCTTAGGACAGTACACCGGGGAGCTGTTTTTT

j_gene: TRBJ2-3
abundance: NA
v_gene: TRBV6-1
d_gene: NA
CDR3aa: CASLYGLADTQYF
CDR3nt: TGTGCCAGCTTATACGGACTTGCAGATACGCAGTATTTT

j_gene: TRBJ2-3
abundance: few
v_gene: TRBV29-1
d_gene: NA
CDR3aa: CSVTRGLGTDTQYF
CDR3nt: TGCTCTGTTACGAGGGGGTTAGGCACAGATACGCAGTATTTT

j_gene: TRBJ2-7
abundance: NA
v_gene: TRBV2
d_gene: NA
CDR3aa: CASSDHMQGHEQYF
CDR3nt: TGTGCCAGCAGTGACCACATGCAGGGCCACGAGCAGTACTTC

j_gene: TRBJ2-7
abundance: NA
v_gene: TRBV13
d_gene: TRBD2
CDR3aa: CATNGGDYEQYF
CDR3nt: TGTGCCACCAACGGGGGGGACTACGAGCAGTACTTC

j_gene: TRBJ1-2
abundance: NA
v_gene: TRBV5-8
d_gene: NA
CDR3aa: CASSLVGVWGYTF
CDR3nt: TGTGCCAGCAGCTTGGTGGGAGTATGGGGCTACACCTTC

j_gene: TRBJ2-3
abundance: few
v_gene: TRBV9
d_gene: TRBD2
CDR3aa: CASSSGTSGGTDTQYF
CDR3nt: TGTGCCAGCAGCTCAGGGACTAGCGGGGGCACAGATACGCAGTATTTT

j_gene: TRBJ2-5
abundance: NA
v_gene: TRBV5-1
d_gene: TRBD2
CDR3aa: CASSLVAGGQQYQETQYF
CDR3nt: TGCGCCAGCAGCTTGGTAGCGGGGGGCCAGCAGTACCAAGAGACCCAGTACTTC

j_gene: TRBJ2-3
abundance: few
v_gene: TRBV30
d_gene: TRBD2
CDR3aa: CAWTSGYTDTQYF
CDR3nt: TGTGCCTGGACTAGCGGGTACACAGATACGCAGTATTTT

j_gene: TRBJ2-5
abundance: NA
v_gene: TRBV5-4
d_gene: NA
CDR3aa: CASGNQETQYF
CDR3nt: TGTGCCTCCGGGAACCAAGAGACCCAGTACTTC

j_gene: TRBJ2-1
abundance: NA
v_gene: TRBV12-5
d_gene: TRBD2
CDR3aa: CASGGTSGSSYNEQFF
CDR3nt: TGTGCTAGTGGGGGGACTAGCGGGAGCTCCTACAATGAGCAGTTCTTC

j_gene: TRBJ2-2
abundance: few
v_gene: TRBV11-2
d_gene: TRBD1
CDR3aa: CASSRSTGANTGELFF
CDR3nt: TGTGCCAGCAGCCGCTCGACAGGGGCGAACACCGGGGAGCTGTTTTTT

j_gene: TRBJ1-5
abundance: NA
v_gene: TRBV7-9
d_gene: NA
CDR3aa: CASSSQGTRQPQHF
CDR3nt: TGTGCCAGCAGCTCACAGGGAACGAGACAGCCCCAGCATTTT

j_gene: TRBJ1-1
abundance: few
v_gene: TRBV4-1
d_gene: NA
CDR3aa: CASSPSPRRPTEAFF
CDR3nt: TGTGCCAGCAGCCCTTCTCCCCGCAGGCCCACTGAAGCTTTCTTT

j_gene: TRBJ1-1
abundance: NA
v_gene: TRBV19
d_gene: TRBD1
CDR3aa: CASSMGLDRGITEAFF
CDR3nt: TGTGCCAGTAGTATGGGGCTAGACAGGGGCATCACTGAAGCTTTCTTT

j_gene: TRBJ2-1
abundance: NA
v_gene: TRBV10-3
d_gene: TRBD2
CDR3aa: CASRGLAGMDNEQFF
CDR3nt: TGTGCCTCTAGGGGACTAGCGGGAATGGACAATGAGCAGTTCTTC

j_gene: TRBJ1-1
abundance: NA
v_gene: TRBV30
d_gene: NA
CDR3aa: CAWRGGSAGAEAFF
CDR3nt: TGTGCCTGGAGGGGCGGGAGCGCGGGGGCTGAAGCTTTCTTT

j_gene: TRBJ2-1
abundance: NA
v_gene: TRBV5-1
d_gene: TRBD1
CDR3aa: CASSSAGTAYEQFF
CDR3nt: TGCGCCAGCAGCAGTGCTGGGACAGCCTATGAGCAGTTCTTC

j_gene: TRBJ2-7
abundance: NA
v_gene: TRBV4-1
d_gene: NA
CDR3aa: CASSQEQTGLRYF
CDR3nt: TGCGCCAGCAGCCAAGAGCAAACAGGTTTAAGGTACTTC

j_gene: TRBJ2-3
abundance: NA
v_gene: TRBV4-1
d_gene: NA
CDR3aa: CASSQETSRGTDTQYF
CDR3nt: TGCGCCAGCAGCCAAGAGACGAGCCGGGGGACAGATACGCAGTATTTT

j_gene: TRBJ1-4
abundance: few
v_gene: TRBV5-4
d_gene: TRBD1
CDR3aa: CASSPTGSNEKLFF
CDR3nt: TGTGCCAGCAGCCCGACAGGGAGCAATGAAAAACTGTTTTTT

j_gene: TRBJ2-7
abundance: NA
v_gene: TRBV5-4
d_gene: NA
CDR3aa: CASSSRAGSYEQYF
CDR3nt: TGTGCCAGCAGCTCCCGGGCAGGGTCCTACGAGCAGTACTTC

j_gene: TRBJ1-1
abundance: NA
v_gene: TRBV10-3
d_gene: TRBD1
CDR3aa: CAISDPGTGGADTEAFF
CDR3nt: TGTGCCATCAGTGACCCCGGGACAGGGGGCGCAGACACTGAAGCTTTCTTT

j_gene: TRBJ2-1
abundance: once
v_gene: TRBV7-9
d_gene: TRBD2
CDR3aa: CASRPDRLALYNEQFF
CDR3nt: TGTGCCAGCAGGCCCGATCGACTAGCGCTGTACAATGAGCAGTTCTTC

j_gene: TRBJ2-7
abundance: NA
v_gene: TRBV18
d_gene: NA
CDR3aa: CASSPPQISYEQYF
CDR3nt: TGTGCCAGCTCACCTCCACAGATATCCTACGAGCAGTACTTC

j_gene: TRBJ2-3
abundance: NA
v_gene: TRBV2
d_gene: NA
CDR3aa: CASMPELTDTQYF
CDR3nt: TGTGCCAGTATGCCCGAGCTGACAGATACGCAGTATTTT

j_gene: TRBJ2-3
abundance: few
v_gene: TRBV4-1
d_gene: NA
CDR3aa: CASTSRHGGTQYF
CDR3nt: TGCGCCAGCACCTCACGACATGGGGGGACGCAGTATTTT

j_gene: TRBJ2-1
abundance: NA
v_gene: TRBV6-4
d_gene: NA
CDR3aa: CASSVETGPYNEQFF
CDR3nt: TGTGCCAGCAGTGTAGAGACAGGCCCCTACAATGAGCAGTTCTTC

j_gene: TRBJ2-1
abundance: NA
v_gene: TRBV11-2
d_gene: TRBD2
CDR3aa: CASRLFAGGSYNEQFF
CDR3nt: TGTGCCAGCAGGTTGTTTGCGGGAGGGTCCTACAATGAGCAGTTCTTC

j_gene: TRBJ2-7
abundance: NA
v_gene: TRBV23-1
d_gene: NA
CDR3aa: CASSQSRLPYEQYF
CDR3nt: TGCGCCAGCAGTCAATCGCGGCTTCCCTACGAGCAGTACTTC

j_gene: TRBJ1-5
abundance: NA
v_gene: TRBV6-6
d_gene: TRBD1
CDR3aa: CASIQGGQSNQPQHF
CDR3nt: TGTGCCAGCATCCAGGGGGGACAGAGCAATCAGCCCCAGCATTTT

j_gene: TRBJ1-1
abundance: NA
v_gene: TRBV15
d_gene: NA
CDR3aa: CATSRDIRSYTEAFF
CDR3nt: TGTGCCACCAGCAGAGATATCCGGTCCTACACTGAAGCTTTCTTT

j_gene: TRBJ2-7
abundance: NA
v_gene: TRBV7-2
d_gene: TRBD2
CDR3aa: CASSLAPGRAFEQYF
CDR3nt: TGTGCCAGCAGCTTAGCGCCCGGGAGGGCCTTCGAGCAGTACTTC

j_gene: TRBJ2-7
abundance: once
v_gene: TRBV15
d_gene: NA
CDR3aa: CATSSGQGNLYEQYF
CDR3nt: TGTGCCACCAGCAGCGGGCAGGGCAACCTCTACGAGCAGTACTTC

j_gene: TRBJ1-2
abundance: NA
v_gene: TRBV2
d_gene: TRBD1
CDR3aa: CASWGTGVGYTF
CDR3nt: TGTGCCAGCTGGGGGACAGGGGTTGGCTACACCTTC

j_gene: TRBJ2-5
abundance: NA
v_gene: TRBV4-1
d_gene: TRBD1
CDR3aa: CASSQVGTAQETQYF
CDR3nt: TGCGCCAGCAGCCAAGTGGGGACAGCCCAAGAGACCCAGTACTTC

j_gene: TRBJ2-1
abundance: few
v_gene: TRBV4-1
d_gene: NA
CDR3aa: CASSRGGGIIYNEQFF
CDR3nt: TGCGCCAGCAGCCGTGGCGGCGGCATCATTTACAATGAGCAGTTCTTC

j_gene: TRBJ2-5
abundance: few
v_gene: TRBV7-9
d_gene: TRBD1
CDR3aa: CASSLGIRGPEETQYF
CDR3nt: TGTGCCAGCAGCTTAGGGATCAGGGGGCCGGAAGAGACCCAGTACTTC

j_gene: TRBJ1-2
abundance: NA
v_gene: TRBV7-7
d_gene: NA
CDR3aa: CASSLEGRGRGGYTF
CDR3nt: TGTGCCAGCAGCTTAGAAGGCAGGGGAAGAGGCGGCTACACCTTC

j_gene: TRBJ2-1
abundance: NA
v_gene: TRBV19
d_gene: TRBD1
CDR3aa: CASSIGGGFYNEQFF
CDR3nt: TGTGCCAGTAGTATAGGAGGGGGCTTCTACAATGAGCAGTTCTTC